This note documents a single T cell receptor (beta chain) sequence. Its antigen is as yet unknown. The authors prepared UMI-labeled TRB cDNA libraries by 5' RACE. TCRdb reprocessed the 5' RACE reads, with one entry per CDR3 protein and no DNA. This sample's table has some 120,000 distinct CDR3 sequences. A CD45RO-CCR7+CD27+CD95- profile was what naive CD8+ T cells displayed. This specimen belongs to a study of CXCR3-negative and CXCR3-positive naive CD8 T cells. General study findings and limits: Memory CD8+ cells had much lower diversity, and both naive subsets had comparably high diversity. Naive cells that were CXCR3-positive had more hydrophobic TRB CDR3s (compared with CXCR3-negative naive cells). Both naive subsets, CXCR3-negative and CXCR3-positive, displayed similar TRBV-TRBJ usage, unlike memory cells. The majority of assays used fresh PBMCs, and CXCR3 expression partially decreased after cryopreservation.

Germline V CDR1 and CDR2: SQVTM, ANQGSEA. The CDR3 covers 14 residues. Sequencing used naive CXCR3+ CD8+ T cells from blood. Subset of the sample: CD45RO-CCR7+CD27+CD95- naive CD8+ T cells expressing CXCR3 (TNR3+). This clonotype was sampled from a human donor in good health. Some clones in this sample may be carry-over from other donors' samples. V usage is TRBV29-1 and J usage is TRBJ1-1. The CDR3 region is CSVVEDDLNTEAFF.